This passage covers 18 T cell receptor beta chains from one sample sequenced in a study of patients and donors after allogeneic stem cell transplantation. TCRdb analysed the RT-PCR reads with MiXCR anew, one entry per CDR3 protein. In the table there are some 960,000 distinct CDR3 sequences, about a sixth of which are singletons. Sequencing was carried out using blood, either unsorted or a sorted T cell fraction (not recorded which). The receptors here all came from a human donor who was either an allogeneic HSCT recipient or a stem cell or donor lymphocyte infusion donor (not recorded which). It is not recorded whose cells these are; they may come from a transplant donor.

The V and J genes are TRBV12-5 and TRBJ1-5; D ambiguous. V lost 2 bases, J lost 6 bases, and 5 bases lay in between. The length of the CDR3 is 12 residues. The germline V gene encodes CDR1 LGHNT and CDR2 FRNRAP. The CDR3 region is CASGLYGQPQHF. The CDR3, as DNA: TGTGCTAGTGGTTTGTATGGTCAGCCCCAGCATTTT.

The rearrangement uses TRBV5-6 and TRBJ1-2; no definite D call. The V gene lost 2 bases and the J gene lost 8 bases, with 10 bases spanning the gap. The CDR3 sequence is 12 residues long. Germline lookup yields CDR1 SGHDT and CDR2 YYEEEE. CDR3 in DNA: TGTGCCAGCAGCTTACGCTGGGAGGGCTACACCTTC. It translates to CASSLRWEGYTF.

This clonotype was seen a single time. The chain couples TRBV5-1 to TRBJ2-3; TRBD2 agrees at 12 bases. Germline V CDR1 and CDR2: SGHRS, YFSETQ. V shed 1 base and J 0 bases; nucleotides not matched to a gene: 3. The CDR3 totals 17 residues. Here the CDR3 reads CASSLTTSGGSTDTQYF. The CDR3 bases are TGCGCCAGCAGCTTGACGACTAGCGGGGGCAGCACAGATACGCAGTATTTT.

The chain couples TRBV30 to TRBJ1-5; the D is unclear. Deletions cut 0 bases from V and 0 bases from J, with 6 bases between. The CDR3 totals 14 residues. Germline V gene lookup returns CDR1 GTSNPN and CDR2 SVGIG (reference sequence). CDR3 sequence: CAWSVGISNQPQHF. The CDR3 region has the DNA TGTGCCTGGAGTGTCGGAATTAGCAATCAGCCCCAGCATTTT.

This clonotype was counted only a few times. This rearrangement joins TRBV12-3 or TRBV12-4 to TRBJ1-2; weak D call: TRBD1 (6 bases). Trimming shortened V by 1 base and J by 5 bases, and 14 bases separated the two germline ends. The CDR3 spans 15 residues. The CDR3 sequence is CASSLEQGKYYGYTF. The DNA of the CDR3 is TGTGCCAGCAGTTTAGAACAGGGAAAATATTATGGCTACACCTTC.

The sample holds a few counts of this clonotype. The rearrangement uses TRBV6-5 and TRBJ1-1, with a tentative D call TRBD1 (6 bases). The CDR3 totals 15 residues. Germline V gives CDR1 MNHEY, CDR2 SVGAGI. V lost 4 bases, J lost 1 base, and 13 bases lay in between. CDR3 DNA: TGTGCCAGCAGTTCCCACAGGGTAGGGAACACTGAAGCTTTCTTT. Protein product: CASSSHRVGNTEAFF.

V gene TRBV12-3 or TRBV12-4 combines with J gene TRBJ1-2; no clear D. This CDR3 has 14 amino acids. V lost 6 bases and J 0 bases, leaving 11 bases between the germline ends. The CDR3 loop reads CASRGRKANYGYTF. The CDR3 coding sequence is TGTGCCAGCAGGGGCAGGAAAGCTAACTATGGCTACACCTTC.

The rearrangement joins TRBV14 to TRBJ2-1; D unresolved. The CDR3 has 17 residues. V lost 4 bases and J lost 5, with 21 bases in between. CDR1 and CDR2 (germline): SGHDN, FVKESK. The CDR3: CASSPINLAKLDNEQFF. The CDR3, as DNA: TGTGCCAGCAGCCCCATAAACCTCGCGAAGTTGGACAATGAGCAGTTCTTC.

The CDR3 loop is CASSQDISNEQFF. In DNA form, the CDR3 reads TGCGCCAGCAGCCAAGATATTAGCAATGAGCAGTTCTTC. The chain joins TRBV4-3 to TRBJ2-1; D gene unclear. The V end was cut by 0 bases, the J end by 6 bases, with 6 bases between. The germline CDR1 and CDR2 sequences are LGHNA and YSLEER. The CDR3 contains 13 residues.

This rearrangement joins TRBV5-1 to TRBJ2-3; D is uncertain. The ends were cut back, 1 base at V and 2 bases at J, with 14 bases in the middle. Looked up from germline, CDR1 is SGHRS and CDR2 is YFSETQ. The length of the CDR3 is 16 residues. CDR3 coding DNA: TGCGCCAGCAGCTTGTTCGGGCCCACGAACACAGATACGCAGTATTTT. It encodes CASSLFGPTNTDTQYF. Combining the CDR3 with reference TRBV5-1 and TRBJ2-3 gives the whole variable domain KAGVTQTPRYLIKTRGQQVTLSCSPISGHRSVSWYQQTPGQGLQFLFEYFSETQRNKGNFPGRFSGRQFSNSRSEMNVSTLELGDSALYLCASSLFGPTNTDTQYFGPGTRLTVL.

This clonotype turned up a few times. The genes are TRBV10-3 and TRBJ2-1; 10 nucleotides match TRBD2. Germline assignment: CDR1 ENHRY and CDR2 SYGVKD. V was pared by 10 bases and J by 6 bases, with 6 bases of the junction left unmatched. The CDR3 is 13 amino acids. The CDR3 is CATGLAVRNEQFF. CDR3 nucleotides: TGTGCCACCGGACTAGCGGTACGCAATGAGCAGTTCTTC.

This sequence joins TRBV19 and TRBJ2-7; D tentatively reads TRBD1 or TRBD2 (6 bases each). Germline CDR1 LNHDA, CDR2 SQIVND (reference sequence). The CDR3 runs 13 residues. Trimming left V 3 bases short and J 5 bases short, with 11 bases between. Here the CDR3 reads CASSIGGLDEQYF. The CDR3, as DNA: TGTGCCAGTAGTATTGGGGGGCTCGACGAGCAGTACTTC. The full variable domain, in which reference TRBV19 and TRBJ2-7 provide the parts outside the CDR3, is DGGITQSPKYLFRKEGQNVTLSCEQNLNHDAMYWYRQDPGQGLRLIYYSQIVNDFQKGDIAEGYSVSREKKESFPLTVTSAQKNPTAFYLCASSIGGLDEQYFGPGTRLTVT.

This clonotype came up a few times. The chain carries TRBV7-8 and TRBJ2-1; TRBD2 agrees at 15 bases. Per the germline V gene, CDR1 is SGHVS and CDR2 is FQNEAQ. The CDR3 totals 17 residues. The V and J ends lost 4 bases and 7 bases, in that order; junction bases with no gene match: 8. CDR3 in DNA: TGTGCCAGCAGCTCCGGACTAGCGGGGGGGCCAGGGAATGAGCAGTTCTTC. Translation: CASSSGLAGGPGNEQFF.

The chain is built from TRBV5-1 and TRBJ1-6; possibly TRBD1 for D (5 bases). The V gene lost 1 base and the J gene lost 8 bases, with 10 bases spanning the gap. This CDR3 spans 14 amino acids. CDR1 and CDR2 from the germline V gene are SGHRS and YFSETQ. CDR3 nucleotide sequence: TGCGCCAGCAGCTTGTGGGACCTAGATTCACCCCTCCACTTT. As protein: CASSLWDLDSPLHF. Full variable domain (missing parts from reference TRBV5-1 and TRBJ1-6): KAGVTQTPRYLIKTRGQQVTLSCSPISGHRSVSWYQQTPGQGLQFLFEYFSETQRNKGNFPGRFSGRQFSNSRSEMNVSTLELGDSALYLCASSLWDLDSPLHFGNGTRLTVT.

The V gene is TRBV20-1, the J gene TRBJ1-6; tentative D call: TRBD1 (5 bases). The V gene lost 4 bases and the J gene lost 3 bases, with 13 bases spanning the gap. There are 15 residues in the CDR3. Per the germline V gene, CDR1 is DFQATT and CDR2 is SNEGSKA (reference sequence). For the CDR3, the DNA is TGCAGTGCTATAGCAGGGCTGATCTATAATTCACCCCTCCACTTT. Protein sequence: CSAIAGLIYNSPLHF.

This chain joins TRBV9 and TRBJ2-1; TRBD2 matches at 12 bases. J gave up 8 bases and V 0 bases, and 3 bases lay outside the gene matches. Germline CDR1 SGDLS, CDR2 YYNGEE. CDR3 length: 15 amino acids. The CDR3 is CASSVGTSGIHEQFF. CDR3 coding DNA: TGTGCCAGCAGCGTAGGGACTAGCGGGATCCATGAGCAGTTCTTC.

This chain joins TRBV11-2 and TRBJ2-1; D gene unclear. Per the germline V gene, CDR1 is SGHAT and CDR2 is FQNNGV. Trimming took off 2 bases at V and 3 bases at J, with 8 bases between the two ends. The CDR3 is 14 amino acids. CDR3 amino acids: CASSLTGYYNEQFF. In nucleotides, the CDR3 is TGTGCCAGCAGCTTAACGGGCTACTACAATGAGCAGTTCTTC.

The V gene is TRBV6-2 or TRBV6-3, the J gene TRBJ1-6; D is unclear. V was cut by 0 bases and J by 8 bases, with 11 bases left in between. The CDR3 spans 15 residues. Looked up from germline, CDR1 is MNHEY and CDR2 is SVGEGT. The CDR3 coding sequence is TGTGCCAGCAGTTACTCGGCTTTGCGGGATTCACCCCTCCACTTT. Protein: CASSYSALRDSPLHF.